One and the same sample provided the 19 T cell receptor beta chains below, sequenced in a study of cytomegalovirus exposure and HLA in healthy donors (dated by TCRdb to about 2017). The library was obtained by the immunoSEQ multiplex PCR assay. For the multiplex PCR, a mixture combining 60 forward primers for TCR Vbeta segments and 13 reverse primers for TCR Jbeta segments was used. TCRdb mirrors the immuneACCESS table, restricted to in-frame sequences. Some clones are absent from its copies; in checked studies, under half trace to an unresolved V gene, and the reason for the others is unknown. The sample data list 55,000 to 65,000 clones, and approximately 77% of these were observed just once. Clones ranked in the top ten supply 2.5% to 3.5% of the sample. The material sequenced was PBMCs. Receptors originate from a woman aged 40 to 50 in good health and CMV-seropositive.

The chain joins TRBV19 to TRBJ1-1, with D perhaps matching TRBD1 (5 bases). Trimming stripped 5 bases from V and 1 base from J, with 14 bases between. Germline CDR1 LNHDA, CDR2 SQIVND (reference sequence). The CDR3 is 15 amino acids. The CDR3 is CASSAQGRKNTEAFF. The CDR3 DNA sequence: TGTGCCAGTAGTGCTCAGGGTCGCAAGAACACTGAAGCTTTCTTT.

The V call is TRBV10-2, the J call TRBJ1-4; TRBD1 agrees at 9 bases. From germline, CDR1 is WSHSY and CDR2 SAAADI. CDR3 length: 13 amino acids. The junction had 2 bases not matched to a gene; V was cut back by 7 bases and J by 5 bases. CDR3 coding DNA: TGCGCCAGCAACAGGGGGCGGAATGAAAAACTGTTTTTT. It translates to CASNRGRNEKLFF.

The genes are TRBV6-5 and TRBJ1-5, with 7 bases that match TRBD1. From germline, CDR1 is MNHEY and CDR2 SVGAGI. Trimming removed 0 bases from V and 5 bases from J; junction bases left unmatched: 4. This CDR3 spans 15 amino acids. CDR3 region: CASSYSSRGDQPQHF. The CDR3 region has the DNA TGTGCCAGCAGTTACTCGAGCAGGGGGGATCAGCCCCAGCATTTT.

This chain links TRBV2 with TRBJ1-5, with 7 bases matching TRBD1. With V trimmed by 6 bases and J by 1 base, 6 bases remained unmatched. Germline V CDR1 and CDR2: SNHLY, FYNNEI. CDR3 length: 15 residues. CDR3 amino acids: CASRQTGRSNQPQHF. The CDR3 nucleotides read TGTGCCAGCAGGCAGACAGGGAGGAGCAATCAGCCCCAGCATTTT.

This clone has just a few counts. The rearrangement links TRBV2 to TRBJ2-5; 10 nucleotides align to TRBD2. With 3 bases clipped from V and 4 bases from J, the junction kept 5 bases outside the gene matches. This CDR3 comprises 15 residues. Germline-derived CDR1 and CDR2 are SNHLY and FYNNEI. The CDR3 bases are TGTGCCAGCAGTGATCGGGCTAGCGGGGGAGAGACCCAGTACTTC. Its protein is CASSDRASGGETQYF.

J is TRBJ1-1 and V is TRBV9, with 7 bases that match TRBD1. The CDR3 length is 15 residues. Germline trimming cut 3 bases from V and 2 bases from J; bases unmatched to any gene: 7. Germline loops: CDR1 SGDLS, CDR2 YYNGEE. CDR3 region: CASSERGPGNTEAFF. The CDR3 DNA sequence: TGTGCCAGCAGCGAAAGGGGGCCGGGTAACACTGAAGCTTTCTTT.

The genes are TRBV4-1 and TRBJ2-5, with 12 nucleotides matching TRBD2. The J call may be in error: the DNA end matches TRBJ2-7 better. The CDR3 has 18 amino acids. Germline CDR1 MGHRA, CDR2 YSYEKL. The CDR3 DNA sequence: TGCGCCAGCAGCCAAGATACTAGCGGGGGGACTAGCTCCTACGAGCAGTACTTC. This translates into CASSQDTSGGTSSYEQYF.

This clone came up a few times. The CDR3 coding sequence is TGTGCCAGCTCACCACCCACGGTCGGCTACACCTTC. Protein product: CASSPPTVGYTF. The gene calls are TRBV18 and TRBJ1-2; unclear D gene. Germline assignment: CDR1 KGHSH and CDR2 LQKENI. The V and J ends lost 0 bases and 8 bases respectively, with 7 bases between them. There are 12 residues in the CDR3.

This CDR3 reads CASSQDVRSPGGYTF. As DNA, the CDR3 is TGTGCCAGCAGCCAAGATGTCAGATCCCCTGGTGGCTACACCTTC. The chain couples TRBV14 to TRBJ1-2; D is uncertain. CDR1 is SGHDN, CDR2 FVKESK, per germline. The V and J ends lost 0 bases and 7 bases respectively, with 15 bases between them. The CDR3 contains 15 residues.

The rearrangement links TRBV30 to TRBJ1-2; unclear D gene. The ends were cut back, 2 bases at V and 0 bases at J, with 7 bases in the middle. The CDR3 is 13 residues long. The germline CDR1 and CDR2 sequences are GTSNPN and SVGIG (reference sequence). CDR3 in amino acids: CAWSPIANYGYTF. CDR3 bases: TGTGCCTGGAGTCCCATAGCTAACTATGGCTACACCTTC. Full variable domain (outside the CDR3, taken from reference TRBV30 and TRBJ1-2): SQTIHQWPATLVQPVGSPLSLECTVEGTSNPNLYWYRQAAGRGLQLLFYSVGIGQISSEVPQNLSASRPQDRQFILSSKKLLLSDSGFYLCAWSPIANYGYTFGSGTRLTVV.

This clone was observed a handful of times. The rearrangement links TRBV5-1 to TRBJ2-3; TRBD1 might be the D (5 bases). This CDR3 spans 14 amino acids. Trimming removed 4 bases at V and 4 bases at J, with 13 bases between. The germline V gene has CDR1 SGHRS and CDR2 YFSETQ. This CDR3 is CASSSGQAPDTQYF. In nucleotides, the CDR3 is TGCGCCAGCAGCAGTGGACAAGCCCCAGATACGCAGTATTTT.

This clone was recorded a few times. The chain couples TRBV6-5 to TRBJ1-2; TRBD1 matches 7 bases. Germline V gene data show CDR1 as MNHEY and CDR2 as SVGAGI. The CDR3 length is 15 residues. Losses at the gene ends were 7 bases for V and 0 bases for J; bases not matched to a gene: 8. The CDR3 is CASILGTASNYGYTF. DNA of the CDR3: TGTGCCAGCATCCTCGGGACAGCTTCTAACTATGGCTACACCTTC.

The V and J genes are TRBV7-2 and TRBJ2-2; D is unclear. CDR1 is SGHTA and CDR2 is FQGNSA in the germline V gene. V was pared by 5 bases and J by 5 bases, with 12 bases between. The CDR3 consists of 14 residues. The CDR3 protein is CASSRSGVTGELFF. DNA of the CDR3: TGTGCCAGCAGCCGTTCTGGAGTAACCGGGGAGCTGTTTTTT.

V is TRBV4-1 and J is TRBJ2-2; TRBD2 aligns across 7 bases. Germline V gene sequence: CDR1 MGHRA, CDR2 YSYEKL. Germline trimming cut 3 bases from V and 0 bases from J; bases unmatched to any gene: 7. This CDR3 comprises 17 residues. CDR3 sequence: CASSQTLGLPNTGELFF. CDR3 coding DNA: TGCGCCAGCAGCCAGACGTTGGGACTACCGAACACCGGGGAGCTGTTTTTT.

The CDR3 loop is CASSEGTSSDTQYF. Written as DNA, the CDR3 is TGTGCCAGCAGTGAAGGGACTAGTTCAGATACGCAGTATTTT. V usage is TRBV6-1 and J usage is TRBJ2-3; 7 nucleotides align to TRBD2. Germline lookup yields CDR1 MNHNS and CDR2 SASEGT. The CDR3 runs 14 residues. V gave up 1 base and J gave up 4 bases; unmatched junction bases: 2.

The J gene is TRBJ1-2, the V gene TRBV6-6; 7 nucleotides match TRBD1. Germline CDR1 reads MNHNY; CDR2 reads SVGAGI (reference sequence). The CDR3 is made up of 16 amino acids. Germline trimming cut 2 bases from V and 8 bases from J; bases unmatched to any gene: 14. The CDR3 is CASSYPRGSGSGGYTF. In DNA, the CDR3 is TGTGCCAGCAGTTACCCCAGGGGGTCCGGGTCGGGCGGCTACACCTTC.

This sequence joins TRBV7-2 and TRBJ1-5, with a weak D call TRBD1 (6 bases). The CDR3 is 15 amino acids. Germline V gene lookup returns CDR1 SGHTA and CDR2 FQGNSA. Trimming removed 1 base at V and 3 bases at J, with 10 bases between. CDR3 bases: TGTGCCAGCAGCTTAGGCAGGGGAGTCAATCAGCCCCAGCATTTT. As protein: CASSLGRGVNQPQHF.

This sequence joins TRBV6-4 and TRBJ2-3; 7 bases line up with TRBD1. V gave up 5 bases and J gave up 4 bases; unmatched junction bases: 9. Germline loops: CDR1 MRHNA, CDR2 SNTAGT. There are 15 residues in the CDR3. This chain's CDR3 is CASSRTTQGADTQYF. For the CDR3, the DNA is TGTGCCAGCAGTAGGACGACCCAGGGGGCAGATACGCAGTATTTT.

This chain links TRBV6-1 with TRBJ2-7; TRBD1 matches at 8 bases. This CDR3 is 15 amino acids long. Germline lookup yields CDR1 MNHNS and CDR2 SASEGT. With V trimmed by 4 bases and J by 3 bases, 8 bases remained unmatched. The CDR3 reads CASSAPGTGFYEQYF. The CDR3 DNA is TGTGCCAGCAGTGCCCCCGGGACAGGATTCTACGAGCAGTACTTC.